This T cell receptor beta chain stems from a study of CD8+ T cells in alopecia areata listed by TCRdb under 2018. As for the study more broadly: In both human patients and the C3H/HeJ mouse model, the study applied high-throughput TCRbeta sequencing to look at T cell clonal expansion in alopecia areata. On the human side, TCRbeta sequencing was run on scalp tissue and on sorted CD4+ and CD8+ peripheral blood T cells from healthy controls and from alopecia areata patients with either patchy or totalis/universalis disease. Scalp clonality was compared across normal scalp (n=4), patchy alopecia areata scalp (n=8), and alopecia totalis/universalis scalp (n=8). RNA was extracted with the PAXgene miRNA kit for fixed scalp, the miRNeasy kit for PBMCs, and the RNeasy kit for mouse skin. immunoSEQ multiplex PCR using 35 Vbeta forward primers and 13 Jbeta reverse primers was used to amplify TCRbeta CDR3 regions.

Paper-wide results and their limitations: Resident alphabeta T cells in normal human skin are also sequenced, complicating scalp TCR repertoire analysis, unlike mouse skin dominated by gammadelta T cells. TCR sequences shared between patients were less clear than in mice, possibly partly because of HLA diversity in the patient population. Lesional scalp, especially in alopecia totalis/universalis, showed higher clonality and more expanded CD8+ clones than normal scalp, suggesting antigenic drive.

From alopecia areata patients, peripheral blood was collected along with lesional scalp punch biopsies. After PBMCs were isolated by density centrifugation and stained for CD3, CD4 and CD8, a FACSAria was used to sort CD4+ and CD8+ T cells. As part of a multicenter biomarker study, untreated alopecia areata patients were recruited. Blood CD8+ T cells from a handful of biomarker-study patients were further sorted into NKG2D-low and NKG2D-high fractions. From a lookup of the germline V gene, CDR1 and CDR2 are KGHSY and FQNENV. For this chain, trimming is 2 bases at the V end and 5 bases at the J end, and the number of junction bases without a gene match is 6. Counted from cysteine to phenylalanine, this CDR3 has 15 amino acids. The DNA shown is the 45-base CDR3, in frame from base 1. A remark on this clone: Its antigen has not been determined. No qualities accompany the bases; no much larger clone lies one base away.

Library preparation employed the immunoSEQ multiplex PCR assay. RNA was extracted from all samples and reverse transcribed into cDNA, which served as template for TCR sequencing. First-strand cDNA was synthesized with SuperScript III using a 2:1 mix of oligo-dT and random hexamers. A synthetic immune receptor repertoire was used to gauge amplification bias, and whatever bias remained was removed computationally. In the paper's pipeline: Raw reads were preprocessed to remove errors, and CDR3 was defined according to IMGT conventions as the region from the conserved cysteine to phenylalanine. Clonality was computed by normalizing Shannon entropy by log2 of the number of productive unique TCRs and subtracting the result from 1. CD4 or CD8 identity of scalp clones was inferred by cross-referencing scalp TCRbeta sequences with sorted blood CD4 and CD8 repertoires. TCRdb mirrors the immuneACCESS table, restricted to in-frame sequences. Some clones are absent from its copies; in checked studies, under half trace to an unresolved V gene, and the reason for the others is unknown. The V and J calls and clone size come from that table; D and trimming were worked out from the DNA. Counted in this sample were approximately 34,000 clones; around 59% of them appeared once. Of the sample, around 40% is held by the ten largest clones.

Here the chain combines TRBV16 and TRBJ1-5, and TRBD1 aligns with 7 junction nucleotides. The clonotype originates from a human donor with alopecia areata. The sample taken for sequencing was NKG2D-high CD8+ T cells sorted from blood. This specimen's cell subset or site label, per the study, means: sorted CD8+ NKG2D-high blood T cells. The CDR3: CASSQITGDHQPQHF. The DNA sequence reads TGTGCCAGCAGCCAAATTACAGGGGACCATCAGCCCCAGCATTTT.